A selection of T cell receptor beta chains follows, all from one sample in a study of cytomegalovirus exposure and HLA in healthy donors. Sequencing was performed with immunoSEQ multiplex PCR; in TCRdb, only in-frame clones are kept and a portion is missing. The table includes tens of thousands of clones, more than 60% detected once. Sequencing was performed on PBMCs. The receptor set was obtained from a male donor in good health and CMV-seropositive. Both conserved end residues are part of each CDR3. The D gene is left open where the match is weak. Part of the rows lack a size; the others show once, few, many or a class for expanded clones.

TRBV15	TRBJ2-1	few	TRBD1	TGTGCCACCAGCATGGGACAGGGCTCCTACAATGAGCAGTTCTTC	CATSMGQGSYNEQFF
TRBV11-1	TRBJ2-2	.	.	TGTGCCAGCAGCTCGCGAGGGATTGGGTCGAACACCGGGGAGCTGTTTTTT	CASSSRGIGSNTGELFF
TRBV9	TRBJ2-7	.	.	TGTGCCAGCAGCTCTCTCACAGGGACCCACGAGCAGTACTTC	CASSSLTGTHEQYF
TRBV6-4	TRBJ2-5	.	TRBD2	TGTGCCAGCAGTCGACTAGCGGGGGACCAAGAGACCCAGTACTTC	CASSRLAGDQETQYF
TRBV5-1	TRBJ2-3	.	.	TGCGCCAGCAGCTTCCCTAGCACAGATACGCAGTATTTT	CASSFPSTDTQYF
TRBV19	TRBJ2-7	once	TRBD1	TGTGCCAGTAGAAGGACAGGGAGTTTGCGCGAGCAGTACTTC	CASRRTGSLREQYF
TRBV6-1	TRBJ1-5	.	.	TGTGCCAGCAGAGCGGGGTATAGCAATCAGCCCCAGCATTTT	CASRAGYSNQPQHF
TRBV4-1	TRBJ1-1	.	.	TGCGCCAGCAGCCAAGGCGAGGGCACTGAAGCTTTCTTT	CASSQGEGTEAFF
TRBV18	TRBJ2-1	.	TRBD2	TGTGCCAGCTCACATCAAAGTGGGACTAGCGAAAGGGTTGGGCAGTTCTTC	CASSHQSGTSERVGQFF
TRBV7-2	TRBJ2-5	.	.	TGTGCCAGCAGCTTATCGGGTAGCGGACGAGAGACCCAGTACTTC	CASSLSGSGRETQYF
TRBV5-1	TRBJ2-2	.	TRBD1	TGCGCCAGCAGCTTGGGACAGGGGCACGGGGAGCTGTTTTTT	CASSLGQGHGELFF
TRBV19	TRBJ2-1	few	.	TGTGCCAGTAGTATATGGGGGCAGCACAATGAGCAGTTCTTC	CASSIWGQHNEQFF
TRBV19	TRBJ1-6	.	.	TGTGCCAGCGCCAGGGGTAATTCACCCCTCCACTTT	CASARGNSPLHF
TRBV9	TRBJ2-2	.	TRBD2	TGTGCCAGCAGCCCAAGGACTAGCGGGAGGCGAGCCGGGGAGCTGTTTTTT	CASSPRTSGRRAGELFF
TRBV30	TRBJ2-7	few	TRBD2	TGTGCCTGGAGTGTAGGCGGGAGTCGCTACGAGCAGTACTTC	CAWSVGGSRYEQYF
TRBV19	TRBJ1-1	.	.	TGTGCCAGTAGTATGTATCGGGGTACTGTAGCTTTCTTT	CASSMYRGTVAFF
TRBV7-9	TRBJ2-1	.	TRBD2	TGTGCCAGCAGCCCTCCCCCGGGACTAGCGATTAATGAGCAGTTCTTC	CASSPPPGLAINEQFF
TRBV18	TRBJ2-1	.	.	TGTGCCAGCTCCCCAAGGGGTAGCGGTTACAATGAGCAGTTCTTC	CASSPRGSGYNEQFF
TRBV2	TRBJ2-7	once	.	TGTGCCAGCAGTGTACGGGGATTGGAATACGAGCAGTACTTC	CASSVRGLEYEQYF
TRBV6-6	TRBJ2-1	.	TRBD2	TGTGCCACCGGGACTAGCGGGACTGGTGAGCAGTTCTTC	CATGTSGTGEQFF
TRBV2	TRBJ1-1	.	.	TGTGCCAGCAGGGACAGCGGGGGTGAAGCTTTCTTT	CASRDSGGEAFF
TRBV6-5	TRBJ1-4	.	TRBD1	TGTGCCAGCAGTTACCTACAGGGGGCAGCTAATGAAAAACTGTTTTTT	CASSYLQGAANEKLFF
TRBV29-1	TRBJ2-5	.	.	TGCAGCGTTGAAACCCCCCAAGAGGCCCAGTACTTC	CSVETPQEAQYF
TRBV5-6	TRBJ2-7	.	TRBD1	TGTGCCAGCAGCCAATACGACAGGGCCTACGAGCAGTACTTC	CASSQYDRAYEQYF
TRBV7-9	TRBJ2-7	.	.	TGTTCCAGCAGCTTTCGCCTTTCGGGACAAAACTACGAGCAGTACTTC	CSSSFRLSGQNYEQYF